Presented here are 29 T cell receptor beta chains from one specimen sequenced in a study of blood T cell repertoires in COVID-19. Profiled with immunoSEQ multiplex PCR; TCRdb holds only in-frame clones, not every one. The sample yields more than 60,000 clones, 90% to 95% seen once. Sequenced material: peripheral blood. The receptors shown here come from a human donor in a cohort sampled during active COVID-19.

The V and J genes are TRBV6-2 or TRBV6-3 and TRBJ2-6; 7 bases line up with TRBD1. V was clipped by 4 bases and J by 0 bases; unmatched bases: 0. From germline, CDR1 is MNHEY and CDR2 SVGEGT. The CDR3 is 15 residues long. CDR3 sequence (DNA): TGTGCCAGCAGTTCAGGGGGCTCTGGGGCCAACGTCCTGACTTTC. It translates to CASSSGGSGANVLTF.

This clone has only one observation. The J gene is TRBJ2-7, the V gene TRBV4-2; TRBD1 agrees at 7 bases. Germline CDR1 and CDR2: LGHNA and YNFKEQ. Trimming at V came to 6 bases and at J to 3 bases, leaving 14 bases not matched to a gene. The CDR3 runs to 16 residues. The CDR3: CASSSGPQGIDYEQYF. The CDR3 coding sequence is TGTGCCAGCAGTTCAGGCCCACAGGGGATTGACTACGAGCAGTACTTC.

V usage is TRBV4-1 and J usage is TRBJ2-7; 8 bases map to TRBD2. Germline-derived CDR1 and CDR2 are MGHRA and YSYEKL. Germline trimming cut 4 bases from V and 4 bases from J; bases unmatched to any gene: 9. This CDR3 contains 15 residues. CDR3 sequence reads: CASSRTLAGGYEQYF. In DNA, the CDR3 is TGCGCCAGCAGCCGCACTCTAGCGGGTGGTTACGAGCAGTACTTC.

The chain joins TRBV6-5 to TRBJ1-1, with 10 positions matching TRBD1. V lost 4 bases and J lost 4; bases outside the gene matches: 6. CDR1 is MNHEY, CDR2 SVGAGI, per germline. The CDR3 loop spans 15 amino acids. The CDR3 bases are TGTGCCAGCAGTTCATGGACAGGGGGAAGCACTGAAGCTTTCTTT. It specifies CASSSWTGGSTEAFF.

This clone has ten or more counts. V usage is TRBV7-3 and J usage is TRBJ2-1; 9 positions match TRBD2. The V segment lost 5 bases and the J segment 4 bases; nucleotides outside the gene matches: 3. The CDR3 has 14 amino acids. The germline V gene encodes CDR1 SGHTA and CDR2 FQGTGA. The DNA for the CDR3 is TGTGCCAGCAGCCTAGCGGGGAGTTACAATGAGCAGTTCTTC. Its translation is CASSLAGSYNEQFF.

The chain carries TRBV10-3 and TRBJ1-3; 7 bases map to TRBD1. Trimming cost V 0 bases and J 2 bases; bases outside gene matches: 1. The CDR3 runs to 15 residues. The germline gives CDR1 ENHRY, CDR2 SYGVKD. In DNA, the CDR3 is TGTGCCATCAGTGAGTCGACAGGGCCTGGAAACACCATATATTTT. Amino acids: CAISESTGPGNTIYF.

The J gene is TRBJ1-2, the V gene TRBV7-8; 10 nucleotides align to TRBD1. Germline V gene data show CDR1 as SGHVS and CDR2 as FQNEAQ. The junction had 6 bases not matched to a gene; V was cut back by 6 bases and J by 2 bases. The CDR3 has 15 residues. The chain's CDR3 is CASSLPGQGNYGYTF. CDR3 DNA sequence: TGTGCCAGCAGTTTACCGGGACAGGGGAACTATGGCTACACCTTC. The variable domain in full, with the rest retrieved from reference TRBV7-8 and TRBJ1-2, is GAGVSQSPRYKVAKRGQDVALRCDPISGHVSLFWYQQALGQGPEFLTYFQNEAQLDKSGLPSDRFFAERPEGSVSTLKIQRTQQEDSAVYLCASSLPGQGNYGYTFGSGTRLTVV.

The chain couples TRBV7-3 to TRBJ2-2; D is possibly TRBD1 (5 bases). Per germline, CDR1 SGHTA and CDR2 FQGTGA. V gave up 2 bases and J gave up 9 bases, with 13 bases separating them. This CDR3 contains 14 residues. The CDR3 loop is CASSLGAGFRELFF. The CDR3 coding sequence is TGTGCCAGCAGCTTAGGCGCAGGGTTTCGGGAGCTGTTTTTT.

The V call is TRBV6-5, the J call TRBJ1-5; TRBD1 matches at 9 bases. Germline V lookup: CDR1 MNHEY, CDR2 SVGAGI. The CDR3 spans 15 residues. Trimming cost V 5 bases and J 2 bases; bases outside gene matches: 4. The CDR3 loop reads CASSTTGGGNQPQHF. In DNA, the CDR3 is TGTGCCAGCAGTACAACAGGGGGCGGCAATCAGCCCCAGCATTTT.

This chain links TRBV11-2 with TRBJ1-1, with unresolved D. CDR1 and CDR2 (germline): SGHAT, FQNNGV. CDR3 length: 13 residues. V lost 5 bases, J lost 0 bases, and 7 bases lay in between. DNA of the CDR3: TGTGCCAGCAGCGCGCGTATGAACACTGAAGCTTTCTTT. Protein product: CASSARMNTEAFF.

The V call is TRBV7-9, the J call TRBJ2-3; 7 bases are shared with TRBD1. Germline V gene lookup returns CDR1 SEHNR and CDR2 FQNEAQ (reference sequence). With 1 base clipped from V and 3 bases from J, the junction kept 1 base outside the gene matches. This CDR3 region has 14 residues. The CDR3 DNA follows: TGTGCCAGCAGCTTAGTGACAGGGACAGATACGCAGTATTTT. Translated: CASSLVTGTDTQYF.

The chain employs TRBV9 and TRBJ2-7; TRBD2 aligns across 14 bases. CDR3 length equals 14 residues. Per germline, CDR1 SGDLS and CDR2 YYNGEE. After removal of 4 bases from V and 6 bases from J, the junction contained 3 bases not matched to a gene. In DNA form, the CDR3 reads TGTGCCAGCAGCTTGGGACTAGCGGGGGCCGAGCAGTACTTC. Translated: CASSLGLAGAEQYF.

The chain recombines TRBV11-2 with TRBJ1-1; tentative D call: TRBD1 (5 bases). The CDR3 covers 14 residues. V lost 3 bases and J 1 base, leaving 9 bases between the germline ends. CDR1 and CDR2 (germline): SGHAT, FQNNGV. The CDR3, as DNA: TGTGCCAGCAGCTTGGGACTGGGGAACACTGAAGCTTTCTTT. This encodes CASSLGLGNTEAFF.

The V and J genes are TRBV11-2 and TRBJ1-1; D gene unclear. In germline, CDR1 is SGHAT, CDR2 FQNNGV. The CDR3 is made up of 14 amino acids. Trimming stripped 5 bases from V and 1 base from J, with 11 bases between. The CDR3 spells CASSPLGRNTEAFF. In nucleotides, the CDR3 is TGTGCCAGCAGCCCCCTGGGGAGGAACACTGAAGCTTTCTTT.

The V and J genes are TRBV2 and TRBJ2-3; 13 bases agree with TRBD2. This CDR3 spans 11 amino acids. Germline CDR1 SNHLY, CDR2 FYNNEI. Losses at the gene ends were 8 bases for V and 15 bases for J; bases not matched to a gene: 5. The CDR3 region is CASGGLAGLYF. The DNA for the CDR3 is TGTGCCAGCGGGGGACTAGCGGGGTTATATTTT.

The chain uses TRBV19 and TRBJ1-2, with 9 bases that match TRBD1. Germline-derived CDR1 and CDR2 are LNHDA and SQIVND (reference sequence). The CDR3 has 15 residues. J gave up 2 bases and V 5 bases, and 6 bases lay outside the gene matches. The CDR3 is CASSPWTGENYGYTF. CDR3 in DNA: TGTGCCAGTAGTCCTTGGACAGGGGAGAACTATGGCTACACCTTC.

DNA for the CDR3: TGCGCCACCCGCGGGGGGGGTAATGAGCAGTTCTTC. It is translated as CATRGGGNEQFF. The rearrangement joins TRBV4-3 to TRBJ2-1; 9 bases map to TRBD2. The CDR3 runs 12 residues. CDR1 LGHNA and CDR2 YSLEER come from the germline V gene. With V trimmed by 10 bases and J by 7 bases, 5 bases remained unmatched.

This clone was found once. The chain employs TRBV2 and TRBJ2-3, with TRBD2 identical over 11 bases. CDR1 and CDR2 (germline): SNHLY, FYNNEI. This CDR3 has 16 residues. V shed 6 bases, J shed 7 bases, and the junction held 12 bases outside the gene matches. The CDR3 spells CASRRGTSGGGNTQYF. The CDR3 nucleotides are TGTGCCAGCAGGAGGGGTACTAGCGGGGGAGGGAATACGCAGTATTTT.

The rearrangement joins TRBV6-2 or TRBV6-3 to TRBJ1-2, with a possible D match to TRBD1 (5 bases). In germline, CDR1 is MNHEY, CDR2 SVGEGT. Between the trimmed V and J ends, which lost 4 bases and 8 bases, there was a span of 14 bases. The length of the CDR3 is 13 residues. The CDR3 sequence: CASSSGRVIGYTF. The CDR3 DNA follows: TGTGCCAGCAGTTCGGGCAGGGTTATCGGCTACACCTTC.

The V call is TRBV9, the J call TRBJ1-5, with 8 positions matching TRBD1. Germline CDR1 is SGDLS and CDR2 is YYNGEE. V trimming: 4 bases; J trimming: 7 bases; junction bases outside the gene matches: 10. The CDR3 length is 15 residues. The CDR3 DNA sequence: TGTGCCAGCAGCAAGGACTCAGGGGGCCGGCAGCCCCAGCATTTT. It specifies CASSKDSGGRQPQHF.

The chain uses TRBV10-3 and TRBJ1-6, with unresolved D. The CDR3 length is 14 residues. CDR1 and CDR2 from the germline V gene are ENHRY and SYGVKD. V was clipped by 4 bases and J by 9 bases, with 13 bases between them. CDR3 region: CAISAASRSSPLHF. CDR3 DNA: TGTGCCATCAGTGCGGCCAGTAGGAGTTCACCCCTCCACTTT.

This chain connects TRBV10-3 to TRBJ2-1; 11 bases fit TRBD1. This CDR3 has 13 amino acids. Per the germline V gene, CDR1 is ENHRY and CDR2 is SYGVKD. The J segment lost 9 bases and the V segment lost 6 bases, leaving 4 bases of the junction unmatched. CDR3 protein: CAIRGTGGTEQFF. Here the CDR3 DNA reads TGTGCCATCAGGGGGACAGGGGGGACTGAGCAGTTCTTC.

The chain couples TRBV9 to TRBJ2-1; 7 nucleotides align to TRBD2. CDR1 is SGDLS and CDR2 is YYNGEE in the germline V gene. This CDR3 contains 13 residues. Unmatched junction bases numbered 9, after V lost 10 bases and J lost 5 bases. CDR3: CAAGRGENNEQFF. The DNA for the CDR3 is TGTGCCGCAGGACGGGGGGAGAACAATGAGCAGTTCTTC.

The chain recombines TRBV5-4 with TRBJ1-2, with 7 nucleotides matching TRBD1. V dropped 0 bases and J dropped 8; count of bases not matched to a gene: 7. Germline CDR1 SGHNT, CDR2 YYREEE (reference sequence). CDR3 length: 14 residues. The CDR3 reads CASSLVRPGQGYTF. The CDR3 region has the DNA TGTGCCAGCAGCTTGGTGCGTCCGGGACAGGGCTACACCTTC.

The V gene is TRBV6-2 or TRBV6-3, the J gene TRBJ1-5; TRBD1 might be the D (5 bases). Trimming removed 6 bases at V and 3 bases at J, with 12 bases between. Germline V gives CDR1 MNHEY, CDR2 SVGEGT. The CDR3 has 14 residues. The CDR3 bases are TGTGCCAGCAGCGTTCGACAGCCCAATCAGCCCCAGCATTTT. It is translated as CASSVRQPNQPQHF.

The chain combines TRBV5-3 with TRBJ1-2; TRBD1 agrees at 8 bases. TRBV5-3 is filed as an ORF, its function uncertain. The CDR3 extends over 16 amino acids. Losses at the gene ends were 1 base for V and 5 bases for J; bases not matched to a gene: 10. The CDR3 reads CARSLIVRTGQYGYTF. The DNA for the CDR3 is TGTGCCAGAAGCTTGATCGTGCGGACAGGGCAATATGGCTACACCTTC.

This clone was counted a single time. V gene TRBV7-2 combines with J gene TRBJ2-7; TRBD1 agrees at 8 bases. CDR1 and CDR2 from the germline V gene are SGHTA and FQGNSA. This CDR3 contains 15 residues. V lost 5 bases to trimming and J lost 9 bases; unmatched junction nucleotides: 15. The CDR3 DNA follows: TGTGCCAGCAGCCCTGCTCGGACAGGGAGGAGCCGGCAGTACTTC. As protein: CASSPARTGRSRQYF.

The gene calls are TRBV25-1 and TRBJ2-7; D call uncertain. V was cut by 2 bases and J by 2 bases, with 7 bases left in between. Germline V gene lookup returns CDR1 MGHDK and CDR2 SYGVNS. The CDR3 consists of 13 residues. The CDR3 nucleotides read TGTGCCAGCAGTGAACGTTTTCCCTACGAGCAGTACTTC. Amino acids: CASSERFPYEQYF.

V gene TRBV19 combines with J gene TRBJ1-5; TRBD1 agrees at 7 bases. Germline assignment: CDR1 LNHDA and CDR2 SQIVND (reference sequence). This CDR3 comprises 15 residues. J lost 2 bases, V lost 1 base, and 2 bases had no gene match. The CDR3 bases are TGTGCCAGTAGTATAGCAGGACAGGGCAATCAGCCCCAGCATTTT. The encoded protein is CASSIAGQGNQPQHF.